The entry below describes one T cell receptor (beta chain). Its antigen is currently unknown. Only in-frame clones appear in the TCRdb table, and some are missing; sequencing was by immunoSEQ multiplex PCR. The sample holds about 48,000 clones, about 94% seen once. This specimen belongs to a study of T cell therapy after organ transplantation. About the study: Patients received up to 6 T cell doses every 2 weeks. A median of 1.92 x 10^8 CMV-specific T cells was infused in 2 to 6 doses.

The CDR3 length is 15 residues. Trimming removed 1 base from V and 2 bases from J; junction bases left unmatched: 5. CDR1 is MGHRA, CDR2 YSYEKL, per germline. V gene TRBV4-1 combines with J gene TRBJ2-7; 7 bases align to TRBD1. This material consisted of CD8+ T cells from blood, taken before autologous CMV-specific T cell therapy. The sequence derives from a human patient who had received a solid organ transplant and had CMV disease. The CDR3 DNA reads TGCGCCAGCAGCCAAGTAGTACAGGGGACCTACGAGCAGTACTTC. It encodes CASSQVVQGTYEQYF.